One and the same sample provided the 8 T cell receptor beta chains below, sequenced in a study of blood T cell repertoires in COVID-19. Assay used: immunoSEQ multiplex PCR; TCRdb lists only in-frame clones, some missing. The table records roughly 150,000 clones, roughly nine tenths of them present only once. Sample: peripheral blood. These receptors were taken from a woman between 65 and 79 years old with acute or convalescent COVID-19.

Notes on this clone: This CDR3 is also generated by other DNA sequences in the sample. The chain employs TRBV7-9 and TRBJ2-3; 7 bases line up with TRBD2. The CDR3 sequence is 14 residues long. Germline-derived CDR1 and CDR2 are SEHNR and FQNEAQ (reference sequence). Trimming at V came to 6 bases and at J to 0 bases, leaving 3 bases not matched to a gene. DNA of the CDR3: TGTGCCAGCAGTTCTAGCGGTAGCACAGATACGCAGTATTTT. Translation gives CASSSSGSTDTQYF.

This clone was detected only once. The rearrangement links TRBV13 to TRBJ1-3; no clear D. Trimming removed 8 bases from V and 0 bases from J, with 17 bases in between. The CDR3 length is 16 residues. Germline assignment: CDR1 PRHDT and CDR2 FYEKMQ (reference sequence). CDR3 nucleotides: TGTGCCAGCCGCCCCTACGGCGGAAACTCTGGAAACACCATATATTTT. As protein: CASRPYGGNSGNTIYF.

This clone came up a few times. The DNA is omitted, as the CDR3 cannot be located on it reliably, and the CDR3 follows TCRdb's listing. V gene TRBV21-1 combines with J gene TRBJ2-7; the table names TRBD1, a call not compared with the DNA. TRBV21-1 represents a pseudogene. The CDR3 totals 18 residues, both ends included. Here the CDR3 reads CASSKPWAPGIHDYEQYF.

This clone was detected only a few times. This rearrangement joins TRBV25-1 to TRBJ1-4; a weak D match, TRBD1 (5 bases). There are 13 residues in the CDR3. The germline gives CDR1 MGHDK, CDR2 SYGVNS. Trimming took off 5 bases at V and 7 bases at J, with 11 bases between the two ends. Here the CDR3 DNA reads TGTGCCAGCAGTTTATGGAGGGGTGAAAAACTGTTTTTT. Translating gives CASSLWRGEKLFF.

The rearrangement uses TRBV7-9 and TRBJ2-7; TRBD1 matches 7 bases. V lost 6 bases to trimming and J lost 3 bases; unmatched junction nucleotides: 5. From germline, CDR1 is SEHNR and CDR2 FQNEAQ (reference sequence). The CDR3 runs to 13 residues. The DNA of the CDR3 is TGTGCCAGCAGACCGGGACAGCTCTACGAGCAGTACTTC. This codes for CASRPGQLYEQYF.

The rearrangement joins TRBV7-2 to TRBJ1-5; TRBD1 matches at 8 bases. The CDR3 loop spans 15 amino acids. V lost 5 bases to trimming and J lost 2 bases; unmatched junction nucleotides: 5. Germline-derived CDR1 and CDR2 are SGHTA and FQGNSA. The CDR3 protein is CASSPKTGGNQPQHF. The CDR3 nucleotides are TGTGCCAGCAGCCCCAAGACAGGGGGCAATCAGCCCCAGCATTTT.

The rearrangement links TRBV19 to TRBJ1-1, with a weak D call TRBD1 (6 bases). Trimming took 2 bases from V and 2 from J, leaving 9 bases between them. Looked up from germline, CDR1 is LNHDA and CDR2 is SQIVND (reference sequence). This CDR3 is built from 14 residues. CDR3 residues: CASSITGSNTEAFF. The CDR3, as DNA: TGTGCCAGTAGTATAACAGGGTCTAACACTGAAGCTTTCTTT.

The chain carries TRBV2 and TRBJ1-1; 9 bases are shared with TRBD1. The CDR3 has 14 residues. V shed 5 bases, J shed 6 bases, and the junction held 7 bases outside the gene matches. Germline V gene sequence: CDR1 SNHLY, CDR2 FYNNEI. Here the CDR3 reads CASSKGQGASEAFF. CDR3 nucleotides: TGTGCCAGCAGTAAGGGACAGGGTGCTTCTGAAGCTTTCTTT.